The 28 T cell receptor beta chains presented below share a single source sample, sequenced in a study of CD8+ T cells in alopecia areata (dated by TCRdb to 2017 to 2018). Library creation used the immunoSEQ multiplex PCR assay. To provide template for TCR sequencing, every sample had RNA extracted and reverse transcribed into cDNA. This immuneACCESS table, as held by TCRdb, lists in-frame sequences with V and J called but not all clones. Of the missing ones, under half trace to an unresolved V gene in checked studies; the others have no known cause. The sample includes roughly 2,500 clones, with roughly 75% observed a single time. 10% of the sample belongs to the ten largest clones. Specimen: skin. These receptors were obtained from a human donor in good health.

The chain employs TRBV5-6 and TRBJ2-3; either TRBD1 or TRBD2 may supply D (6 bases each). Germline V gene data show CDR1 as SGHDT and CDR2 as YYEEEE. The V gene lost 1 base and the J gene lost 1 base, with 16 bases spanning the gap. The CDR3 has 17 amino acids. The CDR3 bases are TGTGCCAGCAGCTTGCCCGGGGGCCTTACGGGCACAGATACGCAGTATTTT. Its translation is CASSLPGGLTGTDTQYF. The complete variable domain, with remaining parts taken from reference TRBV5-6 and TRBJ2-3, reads DAGVTQSPTHLIKTRGQQVTLRCSPKSGHDTVSWYQQALGQGPQFIFQYYEEEERQRGNFPDRFSGHQFPNYSSELNVNALLLGDSALYLCASSLPGGLTGTDTQYFGPGTRLTVL.

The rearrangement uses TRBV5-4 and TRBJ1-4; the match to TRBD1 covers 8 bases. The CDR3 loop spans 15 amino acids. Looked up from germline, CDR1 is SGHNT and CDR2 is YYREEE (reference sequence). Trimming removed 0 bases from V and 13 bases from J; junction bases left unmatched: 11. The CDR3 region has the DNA TGTGCCAGCAGCTTGGACCTAGGACAGGGACGGAGACTGTTTTTT. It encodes CASSLDLGQGRRLFF.

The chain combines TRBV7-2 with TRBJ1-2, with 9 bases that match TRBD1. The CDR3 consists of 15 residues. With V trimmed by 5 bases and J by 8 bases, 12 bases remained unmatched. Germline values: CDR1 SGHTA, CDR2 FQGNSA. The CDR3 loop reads CASSGAAGTGKGYTF. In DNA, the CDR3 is TGTGCCAGCAGCGGGGCAGCGGGGACAGGGAAAGGCTACACCTTC. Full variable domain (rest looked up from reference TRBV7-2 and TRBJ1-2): GAGVSQSPSNKVTEKGKDVELRCDPISGHTALYWYRQSLGQGLEFLIYFQGNSAPDKSGLPSDRFSAERTGGSVSTLTIQRTQQEDSAVYLCASSGAAGTGKGYTFGSGTRLTVV.

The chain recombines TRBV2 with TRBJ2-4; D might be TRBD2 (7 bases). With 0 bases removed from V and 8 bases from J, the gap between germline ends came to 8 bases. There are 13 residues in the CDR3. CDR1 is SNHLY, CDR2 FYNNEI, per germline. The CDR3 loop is CASSEAGGDIQYF. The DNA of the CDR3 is TGTGCCAGCAGTGAAGCAGGGGGGGACATTCAGTACTTC.

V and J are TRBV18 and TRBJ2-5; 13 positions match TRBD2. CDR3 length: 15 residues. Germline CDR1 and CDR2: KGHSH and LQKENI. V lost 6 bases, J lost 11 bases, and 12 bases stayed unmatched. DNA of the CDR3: TGTGCCAGCTCGCCCACTAGCGGGGGGGCGTATGAGCAGTACTTC. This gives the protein CASSPTSGGAYEQYF.

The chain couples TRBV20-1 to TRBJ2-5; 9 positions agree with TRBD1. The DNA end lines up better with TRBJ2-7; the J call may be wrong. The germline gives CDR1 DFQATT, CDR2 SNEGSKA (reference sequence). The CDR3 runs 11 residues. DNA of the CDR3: TGCAGAATGGACAGGGGATACGAGCAGTACTTC. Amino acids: CRMDRGYEQYF.

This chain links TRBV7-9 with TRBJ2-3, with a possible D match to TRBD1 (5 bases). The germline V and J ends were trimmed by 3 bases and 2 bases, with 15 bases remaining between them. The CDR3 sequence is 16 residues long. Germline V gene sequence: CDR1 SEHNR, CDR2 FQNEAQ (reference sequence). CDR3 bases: TGTGCCAGCAGCTTGGGGCTAGTAAGGGCCACAGATACGCAGTATTTT. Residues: CASSLGLVRATDTQYF.

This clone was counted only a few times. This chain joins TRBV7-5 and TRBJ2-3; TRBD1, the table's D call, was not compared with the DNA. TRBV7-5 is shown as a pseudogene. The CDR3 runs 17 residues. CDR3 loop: CARSTRDTRRDTDTQYF. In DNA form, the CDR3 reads TGTGCCAGAAGCACCAGGGACACGCGGCGTGACACAGATACGCAGTATTTT.

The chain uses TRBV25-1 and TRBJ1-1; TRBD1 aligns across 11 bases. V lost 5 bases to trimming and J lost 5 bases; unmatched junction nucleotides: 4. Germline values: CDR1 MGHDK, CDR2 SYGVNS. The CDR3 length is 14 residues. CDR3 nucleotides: TGTGCCAGCAGTTCGGGACAGGGGGTTACTGAAGCTTTCTTT. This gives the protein CASSSGQGVTEAFF.

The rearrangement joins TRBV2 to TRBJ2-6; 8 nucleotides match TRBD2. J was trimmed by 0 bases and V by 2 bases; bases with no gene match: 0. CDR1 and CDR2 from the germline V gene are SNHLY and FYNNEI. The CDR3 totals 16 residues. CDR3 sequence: CASSERGGSGANVLTF. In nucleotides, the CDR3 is TGTGCCAGCAGTGAACGGGGGGGCTCTGGGGCCAACGTCCTGACTTTC.

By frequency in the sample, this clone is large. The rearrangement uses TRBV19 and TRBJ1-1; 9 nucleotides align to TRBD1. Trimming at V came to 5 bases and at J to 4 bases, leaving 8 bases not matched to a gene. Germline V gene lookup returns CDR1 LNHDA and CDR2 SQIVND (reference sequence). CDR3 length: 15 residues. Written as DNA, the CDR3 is TGTGCCAGTAGTCCAATACAGGGGGCGAGCACTGAAGCTTTCTTT. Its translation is CASSPIQGASTEAFF. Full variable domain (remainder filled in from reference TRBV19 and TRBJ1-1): DGGITQSPKYLFRKEGQNVTLSCEQNLNHDAMYWYRQDPGQGLRLIYYSQIVNDFQKGDIAEGYSVSREKKESFPLTVTSAQKNPTAFYLCASSPIQGASTEAFFGQGTRLTVV.

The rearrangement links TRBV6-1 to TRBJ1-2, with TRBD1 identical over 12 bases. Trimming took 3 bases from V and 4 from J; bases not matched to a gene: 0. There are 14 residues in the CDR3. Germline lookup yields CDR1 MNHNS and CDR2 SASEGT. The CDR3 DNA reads TGTGCCAGCAGTGAGGGACAGGGGGCCTATGGCTACACCTTC. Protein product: CASSEGQGAYGYTF.

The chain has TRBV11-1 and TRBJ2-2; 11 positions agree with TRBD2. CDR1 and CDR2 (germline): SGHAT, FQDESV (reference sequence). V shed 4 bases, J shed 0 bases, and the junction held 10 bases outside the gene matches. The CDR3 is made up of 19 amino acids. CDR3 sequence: CASSSWATSGVSNTGELFF. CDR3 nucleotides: TGTGCCAGCAGCTCCTGGGCGACTAGCGGGGTGTCGAACACCGGGGAGCTGTTTTTT.

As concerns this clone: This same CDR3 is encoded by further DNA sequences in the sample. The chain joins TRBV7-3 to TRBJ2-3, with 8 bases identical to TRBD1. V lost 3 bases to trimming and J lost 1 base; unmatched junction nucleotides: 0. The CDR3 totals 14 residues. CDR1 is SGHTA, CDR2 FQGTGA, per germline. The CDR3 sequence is CASSLTGGTDTQYF. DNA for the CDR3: TGTGCCAGCAGCTTGACAGGGGGCACAGATACGCAGTATTTT.

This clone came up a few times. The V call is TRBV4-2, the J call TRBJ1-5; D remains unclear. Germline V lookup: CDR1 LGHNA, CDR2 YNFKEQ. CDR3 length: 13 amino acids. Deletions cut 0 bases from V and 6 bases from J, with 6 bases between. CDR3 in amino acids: CASSQDVIQPQHF. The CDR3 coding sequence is TGTGCCAGCAGCCAAGATGTCATTCAGCCCCAGCATTTT.

The CDR3 is CASSAVGNTEAFF. The CDR3 nucleotides are TGTGCCAGCAGTGCTGTTGGGAACACTGAAGCTTTCTTT. V and J are TRBV2 and TRBJ1-1; D is unclear. In germline, CDR1 is SNHLY, CDR2 FYNNEI. V lost 4 bases and J lost 1, with 7 bases in between. The CDR3 runs to 13 residues.

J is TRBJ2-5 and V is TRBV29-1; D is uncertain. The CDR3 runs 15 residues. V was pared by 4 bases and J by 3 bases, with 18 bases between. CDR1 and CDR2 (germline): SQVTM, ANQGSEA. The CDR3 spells CSVVKGLGSEETQYF. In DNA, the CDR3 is TGCAGCGTTGTTAAAGGGTTGGGGTCCGAAGAGACCCAGTACTTC.

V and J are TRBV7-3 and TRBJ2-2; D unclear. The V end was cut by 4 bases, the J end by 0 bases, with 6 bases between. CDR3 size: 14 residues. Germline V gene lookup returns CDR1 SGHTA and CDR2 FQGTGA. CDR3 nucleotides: TGTGCCAGCAGCTACGGGTCGAACACCGGGGAGCTGTTTTTT. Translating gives CASSYGSNTGELFF. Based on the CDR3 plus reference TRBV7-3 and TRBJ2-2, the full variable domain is GAGVSQTPSNKVTEKGKYVELRCDPISGHTALYWYRQSLGQGPEFLIYFQGTGAADDSGLPNDRFFAVRPEGSVSTLKIQRTERGDSAVYLCASSYGSNTGELFFGEGSRLTVL.

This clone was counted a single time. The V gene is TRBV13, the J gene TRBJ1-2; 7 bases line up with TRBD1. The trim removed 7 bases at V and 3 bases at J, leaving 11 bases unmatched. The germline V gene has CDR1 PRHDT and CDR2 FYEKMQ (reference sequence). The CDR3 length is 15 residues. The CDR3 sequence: CASTSETGRDYGYTF. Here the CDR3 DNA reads TGTGCCAGCACCTCGGAGACAGGGCGCGACTATGGCTACACCTTC.

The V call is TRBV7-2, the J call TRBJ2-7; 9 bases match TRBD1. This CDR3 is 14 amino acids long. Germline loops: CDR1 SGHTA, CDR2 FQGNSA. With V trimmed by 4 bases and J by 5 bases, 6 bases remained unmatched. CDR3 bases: TGTGCCAGCAGCTGGGGGACAGGGCGCCACGAGCAGTACTTC. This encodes CASSWGTGRHEQYF. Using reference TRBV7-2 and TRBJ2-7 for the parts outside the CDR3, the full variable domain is GAGVSQSPSNKVTEKGKDVELRCDPISGHTALYWYRQSLGQGLEFLIYFQGNSAPDKSGLPSDRFSAERTGGSVSTLTIQRTQQEDSAVYLCASSWGTGRHEQYFGPGTRLTVT.

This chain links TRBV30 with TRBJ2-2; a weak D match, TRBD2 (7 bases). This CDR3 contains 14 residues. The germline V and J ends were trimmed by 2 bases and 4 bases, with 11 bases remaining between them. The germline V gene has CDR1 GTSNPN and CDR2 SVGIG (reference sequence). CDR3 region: CAWSYRGGTGELFF. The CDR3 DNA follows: TGTGCCTGGAGTTATAGGGGGGGCACCGGGGAGCTGTTTTTT.

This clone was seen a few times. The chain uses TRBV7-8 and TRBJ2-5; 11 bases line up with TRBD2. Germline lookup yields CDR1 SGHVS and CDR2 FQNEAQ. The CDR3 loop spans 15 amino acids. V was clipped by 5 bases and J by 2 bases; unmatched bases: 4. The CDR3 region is CASSVGLAVQETQYF. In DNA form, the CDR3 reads TGTGCCAGCAGCGTGGGACTAGCGGTACAAGAGACCCAGTACTTC.

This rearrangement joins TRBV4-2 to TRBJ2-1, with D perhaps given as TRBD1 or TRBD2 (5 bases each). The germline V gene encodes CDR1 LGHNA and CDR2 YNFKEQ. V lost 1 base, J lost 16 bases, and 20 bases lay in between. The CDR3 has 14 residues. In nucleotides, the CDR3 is TGTGCCAGCAGCCAAGCTAGGGACGCGGACCAGCGCTTCTTC. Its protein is CASSQARDADQRFF.

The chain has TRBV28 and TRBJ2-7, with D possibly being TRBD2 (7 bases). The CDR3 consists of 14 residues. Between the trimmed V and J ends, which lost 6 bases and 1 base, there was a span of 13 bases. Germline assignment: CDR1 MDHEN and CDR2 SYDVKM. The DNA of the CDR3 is TGTGCCAGCAGGGAGGGGGGGACGTCCTACGAGCAGTACTTC. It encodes CASREGGTSYEQYF.

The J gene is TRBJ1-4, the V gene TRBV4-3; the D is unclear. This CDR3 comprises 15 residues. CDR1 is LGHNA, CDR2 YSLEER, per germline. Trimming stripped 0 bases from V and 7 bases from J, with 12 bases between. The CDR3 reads CASSQDRLVGEKLFF. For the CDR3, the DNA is TGCGCCAGCAGCCAAGATCGGCTTGTAGGTGAAAAACTGTTTTTT.

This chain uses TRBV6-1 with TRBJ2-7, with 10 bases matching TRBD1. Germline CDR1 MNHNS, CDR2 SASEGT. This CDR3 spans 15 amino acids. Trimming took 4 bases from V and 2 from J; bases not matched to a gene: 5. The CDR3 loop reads CASSGGQGLTYEQYF. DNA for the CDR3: TGTGCCAGCAGTGGGGGACAGGGGCTCACCTACGAGCAGTACTTC.

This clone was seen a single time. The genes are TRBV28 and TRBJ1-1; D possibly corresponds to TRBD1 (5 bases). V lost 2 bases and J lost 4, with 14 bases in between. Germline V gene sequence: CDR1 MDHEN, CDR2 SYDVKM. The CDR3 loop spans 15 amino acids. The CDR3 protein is CASSLPPQGRTEAFF. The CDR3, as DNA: TGTGCCAGCAGTTTACCCCCCCAGGGACGCACTGAAGCTTTCTTT.

The chain's CDR3 is CASSTGRGLSNQPQHF. The CDR3 coding sequence is TGTGCCAGTAGTACAGGGAGGGGCCTTAGCAATCAGCCCCAGCATTTT. The chain employs TRBV19 and TRBJ1-5; tentative D call: TRBD1 (5 bases). The CDR3 totals 16 residues. Trimming stripped 4 bases from V and 0 bases from J, with 13 bases between. The germline CDR1 and CDR2 sequences are LNHDA and SQIVND (reference sequence).